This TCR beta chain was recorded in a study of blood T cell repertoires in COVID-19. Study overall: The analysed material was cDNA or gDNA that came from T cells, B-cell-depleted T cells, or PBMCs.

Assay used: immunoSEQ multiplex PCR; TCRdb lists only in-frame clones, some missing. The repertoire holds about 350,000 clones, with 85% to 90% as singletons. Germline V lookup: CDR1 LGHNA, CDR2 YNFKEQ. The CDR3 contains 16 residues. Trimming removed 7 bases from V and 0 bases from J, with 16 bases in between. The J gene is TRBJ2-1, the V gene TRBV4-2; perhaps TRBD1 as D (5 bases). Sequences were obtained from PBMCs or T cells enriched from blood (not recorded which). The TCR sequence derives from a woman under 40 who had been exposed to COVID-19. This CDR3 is CASTPMGPSSYNEQFF. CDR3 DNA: TGTGCCAGCACACCCATGGGGCCTAGCTCCTACAATGAGCAGTTCTTC.